Below are 2 T cell receptor beta chains sequenced from a single sample in a study of control samples from healthy donors and cancer patients. Sequencing was performed with immunoSEQ multiplex PCR; in TCRdb, only in-frame clones are kept and a portion is missing. The sample records about 160,000 clones, around 94% being singletons. Sequences were obtained from PBMCs. All receptors come from a man in his sixties with colorectal cancer.

V usage is TRBV7-9 and J usage is TRBJ2-1; TRBD2 might be the D (5 bases). There are 15 residues in the CDR3. V lost 5 bases to trimming and J lost 0 bases, with 11 bases between them. Germline CDR1 is SEHNR and CDR2 is FQNEAQ (reference sequence). The CDR3 spells CASSPPGSSYNEQFF. The CDR3 coding sequence is TGTGCCAGCAGCCCCCCGGGGTCCTCCTACAATGAGCAGTTCTTC. Together with reference TRBV7-9 and TRBJ2-1, the CDR3 gives the full variable domain: DTGVSQNPRHKITKRGQNVTFRCDPISEHNRLYWYRQTLGQGPEFLTYFQNEAQLEKSRLLSDRFSAERPKGSFSTLEIQRTEQGDSAMYLCASSPPGSSYNEQFFGPGTRLTVL.

This chain links TRBV28 with TRBJ1-2, with 7 bases identical to TRBD1. The CDR3 has 15 amino acids. Germline V gene data show CDR1 as MDHEN and CDR2 as SYDVKM. Trimming removed 2 bases from V and 7 bases from J; junction bases left unmatched: 10. CDR3 loop: CASSLPIGGLIGYTF. The CDR3 DNA follows: TGTGCCAGCAGTTTACCGATAGGGGGCTTAATTGGCTACACCTTC.